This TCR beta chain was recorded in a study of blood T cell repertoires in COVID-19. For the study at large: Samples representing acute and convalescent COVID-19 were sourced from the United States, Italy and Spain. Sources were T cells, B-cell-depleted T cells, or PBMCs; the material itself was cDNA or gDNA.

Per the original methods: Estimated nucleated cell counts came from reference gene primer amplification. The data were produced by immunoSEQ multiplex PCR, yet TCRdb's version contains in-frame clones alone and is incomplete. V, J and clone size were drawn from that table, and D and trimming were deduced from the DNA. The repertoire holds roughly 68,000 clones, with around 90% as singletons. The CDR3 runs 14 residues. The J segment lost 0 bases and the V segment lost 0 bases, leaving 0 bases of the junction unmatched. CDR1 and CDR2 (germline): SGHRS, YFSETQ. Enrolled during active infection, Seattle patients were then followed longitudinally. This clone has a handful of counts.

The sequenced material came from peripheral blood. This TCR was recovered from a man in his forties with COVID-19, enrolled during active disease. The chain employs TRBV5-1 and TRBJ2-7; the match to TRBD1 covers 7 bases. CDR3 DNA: TGCGCCAGCAGCTTGGGGGACAGCTCCTACGAGCAGTACTTC. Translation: CASSLGDSSYEQYF.